The 10 T cell receptor beta chains below all came from one sample that was sequenced in a study of human T cells and chemical hapten exposure (dated by TCRdb to about 2021). The library came from RACE. The sequencer was a NextSeq 500. In TCRdb, the public reads were trimmed at Q25 with fastp and aligned with MiXCR, with productive beta chains retained. Identical CDR3 proteins give one entry, which carries the most common genes and DNA. For this sample there are 80,000 to 100,000 distinct CDR3 sequences; approximately 10% appear just once. The leading ten clones occupy more than 3% of the sample. This specimen's time point label, per the study, means: patch test 3, about 24 weeks after DPC sensitization. The treatment or condition label on this specimen signifies: therapeutic diphenylcyclopropenone sensitization with weekly scalp DPC. The specimen comprised whole blood, sampled in connection with sensitization to the hapten diphenylcyclopropenone (DPC). Every receptor here comes from a woman in her 50s with alopecia areata. Some clones in this sample may be carry-over from other donors' samples.

Note on this clonotype: The final CDR3 position lacks the conserved phenylalanine or tryptophan, pointing to a likely read error. The chain links TRBV28 to TRBJ2-7; TRBD2 matches at 14 bases. The CDR3 has 15 amino acids. Germline values: CDR1 MDHEN, CDR2 SYDVKM. Germline trimming cut 6 bases from V and 7 bases from J; bases unmatched to any gene: 8. The CDR3 reads CASSPGTSGRREQYL. The CDR3 DNA reads as TGTGCCAGCAGCCCCGGGACTAGCGGGAGAAGGGAGCAGTACCTC.

The rearrangement uses TRBV29-1 and TRBJ1-1; no reliable D call. V was cut by 3 bases and J by 1 base, with 3 bases left in between. The CDR3 runs 11 residues. CDR1 and CDR2 (germline): SQVTM, ANQGSEA. For the CDR3, the DNA is TGCAGCGTTGACAGGAACACTGAAGCTTTCTTT. This codes for CSVDRNTEAFF.

This clonotype appeared many times. The chain combines TRBV12-3 or TRBV12-4 with TRBJ1-2; 7 nucleotides align to TRBD1. Trimming took 6 bases from V and 5 from J; bases not matched to a gene: 9. CDR3 size: 14 residues. The CDR3 is CASSRATGNYGYTF. CDR3 nucleotides: TGTGCCAGCAGCCGCGCGACAGGGAATTATGGCTACACCTTC.

This clonotype was counted at least ten times. V usage is TRBV27 and J usage is TRBJ1-2, with D perhaps matching TRBD1 (6 bases). V was cut by 0 bases and J by 5 bases, with 10 bases left in between. CDR3 size: 14 residues. Per the germline V gene, CDR1 is MNHEY and CDR2 is SMNVEV (reference sequence). The CDR3 here is CASSLSTGSYGYTF. In DNA form, the CDR3 reads TGTGCCAGCAGTTTATCGACAGGCTCATATGGCTACACCTTC.

This clonotype has ten or more counts. CDR3 in amino acids: CASTDSGLRAYNEQFF. DNA of the CDR3: TGCGCCAGCACCGATAGCGGCCTAAGGGCCTACAATGAGCAGTTCTTC. This chain joins TRBV5-1 and TRBJ2-1, with D perhaps matching TRBD2 (6 bases). CDR1 and CDR2 from the germline V gene are SGHRS and YFSETQ. With 6 bases removed from V and 2 bases from J, the gap between germline ends came to 18 bases. CDR3 size: 16 residues.

This chain links TRBV6-2 or TRBV6-3 with TRBJ1-5; possible D gene TRBD1, 5 bases. Trimming cost V 5 bases and J 3 bases, with 14 bases left between them. Germline V lookup: CDR1 MNHEY, CDR2 SVGEGT. The CDR3 spans 15 residues. The CDR3 DNA reads as TGTGCCAGCAGTCCTGCTGAGGGGACCAATCAGCCCCAGCATTTT. Amino acid sequence: CASSPAEGTNQPQHF.

This clonotype appeared a few times. The rearrangement links TRBV30 to TRBJ1-5; D call uncertain. This CDR3 region has 14 residues. Per germline, CDR1 GTSNPN and CDR2 SVGIG (reference sequence). V lost 2 bases and J lost 2, with 10 bases in between. The CDR3 reads CAWSRWTGNQPQHF. The CDR3 DNA is TGTGCCTGGAGTCGTTGGACGGGCAATCAGCCCCAGCATTTT.

At least ten counts were recorded for this clonotype. The J gene is TRBJ2-1, the V gene TRBV23-1; TRBD2 agrees at 16 bases. TRBV23-1 is an ORF, and what it does is uncertain. This CDR3 is built from 17 residues. V lost 9 bases, J lost 4 bases, and 9 bases stayed unmatched. CDR3 DNA sequence: TGCGCCAGGCCGGGACTAGCGGGAGGGGACCTTTACAATGAGCAGTTCTTC. Translating gives CARPGLAGGDLYNEQFF.

This clonotype was seen repeatedly, ten times or more. The V gene is TRBV6-6, the J gene TRBJ2-2, with a possible D match to TRBD2 (6 bases). Germline CDR1 is MNHNY and CDR2 is SVGAGI (reference sequence). This CDR3 contains 13 residues. Trimming took 6 bases from V and 6 from J, leaving 11 bases between them. In DNA form, the CDR3 reads TGTGCCAGCAGGGACGGGAGCCCCGGGGAGCTGTTTTTT. Translating it yields CASRDGSPGELFF.

Comments on this clonotype: This likely comes from a read error, as the CDR3 has no conserved phenylalanine or tryptophan at its end. This chain connects TRBV12-3 or TRBV12-4 to TRBJ2-1; TRBD2 is a possible D gene (5 bases). V was cut by 6 bases and J by 2 bases, with 8 bases left in between. CDR3 length equals 13 residues. The CDR3 nucleotides read TGTGCCAGCAGCCCGGGGACCTACAATGAGCAGTTCTAC. This gives the protein CASSPGTYNEQFY.